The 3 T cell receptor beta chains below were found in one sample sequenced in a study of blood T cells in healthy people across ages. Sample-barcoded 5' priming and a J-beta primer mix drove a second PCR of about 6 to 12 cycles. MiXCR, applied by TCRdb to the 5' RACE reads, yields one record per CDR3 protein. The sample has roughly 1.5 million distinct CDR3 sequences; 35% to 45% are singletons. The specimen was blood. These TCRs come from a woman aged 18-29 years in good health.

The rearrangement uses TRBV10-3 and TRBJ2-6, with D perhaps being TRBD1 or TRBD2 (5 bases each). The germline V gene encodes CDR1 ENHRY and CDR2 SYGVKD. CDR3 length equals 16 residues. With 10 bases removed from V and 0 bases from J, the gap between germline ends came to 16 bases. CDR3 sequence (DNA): TGTGCCACAGAGTGGGACGGAACCTCTGGGGCCAACGTCCTGACTTTC. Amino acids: CATEWDGTSGANVLTF.

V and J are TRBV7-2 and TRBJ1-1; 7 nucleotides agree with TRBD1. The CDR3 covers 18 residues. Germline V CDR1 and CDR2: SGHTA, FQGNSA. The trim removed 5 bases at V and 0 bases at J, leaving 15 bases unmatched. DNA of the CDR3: TGTGCCAGCAGCCCCTCTGGAGGGACAGTACTCATGAACACTGAAGCTTTCTTT. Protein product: CASSPSGGTVLMNTEAFF. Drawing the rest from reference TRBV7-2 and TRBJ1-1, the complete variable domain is GAGVSQSPSNKVTEKGKDVELRCDPISGHTALYWYRQSLGQGLEFLIYFQGNSAPDKSGLPSDRFSAERTGGSVSTLTIQRTQQEDSAVYLCASSPSGGTVLMNTEAFFGQGTRLTVV.

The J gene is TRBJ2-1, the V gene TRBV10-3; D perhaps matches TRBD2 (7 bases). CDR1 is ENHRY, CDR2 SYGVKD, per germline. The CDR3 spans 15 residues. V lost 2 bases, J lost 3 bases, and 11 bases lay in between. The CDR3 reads CAISEGLGGYNEQFF. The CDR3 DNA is TGTGCCATCAGTGAGGGACTAGGGGGCTACAATGAGCAGTTCTTC.